Shown below are 4 T cell receptor beta chains from a single sample sequenced in a study of blood T cell repertoires in COVID-19. Method: immunoSEQ multiplex PCR; TCRdb's copy keeps in-frame clones and lacks some. The sample carries under 200,000 clones, about 85% recorded once. Sequences were obtained from peripheral blood. Receptors were obtained from a man aged 55 to 69 with active or convalescent COVID-19.

Concerning this clone: Other DNA sequences in this specimen translate into the identical CDR3. V is TRBV18 and J is TRBJ2-7; 9 bases align to TRBD1. The CDR3 contains 14 residues. J gave up 3 bases and V 2 bases, and 2 bases lay outside the gene matches. Per the germline V gene, CDR1 is KGHSH and CDR2 is LQKENI. Here the CDR3 reads CASSPGTGSYEQYF. CDR3 bases: TGTGCCAGCTCACCAGGGACAGGGAGCTACGAGCAGTACTTC. Filled out from reference TRBV18 and TRBJ2-7, the complete variable domain reads NAGVMQNPRHLVRRRGQEARLRCSPMKGHSHVYWYRQLPEEGLKFMVYLQKENIIDESGMPKERFSAEFPKEGPSILRIQQVVRGDSAAYFCASSPGTGSYEQYFGPGTRLTVT.

The rearrangement uses TRBV5-1 and TRBJ1-2; a weak D match, TRBD1 (5 bases). CDR1 SGHRS and CDR2 YFSETQ come from the germline V gene. The CDR3 extends over 13 amino acids. Trimming stripped 4 bases from V and 2 bases from J, with 9 bases between. The DNA for the CDR3 is TGCGCCAGCAGCCCGGGACTAAACTATGGCTACACCTTC. It codes for CASSPGLNYGYTF. The whole variable domain, filled in from reference TRBV5-1 and TRBJ1-2, reads KAGVTQTPRYLIKTRGQQVTLSCSPISGHRSVSWYQQTPGQGLQFLFEYFSETQRNKGNFPGRFSGRQFSNSRSEMNVSTLELGDSALYLCASSPGLNYGYTFGSGTRLTVV.

This chain joins TRBV7-2 and TRBJ1-6; perhaps TRBD1 as D (6 bases). Germline V gene sequence: CDR1 SGHTA, CDR2 FQGNSA. The CDR3 loop spans 15 amino acids. V lost 1 base, J lost 7 bases, and 11 bases lay in between. The CDR3 nucleotides are TGTGCCAGCAGCTTAGGGCAGGGGACGAATTCACCCCTCCACTTT. It translates to CASSLGQGTNSPLHF.

The CDR3 DNA reads TGTGCCAGCAGCGTAGCTCCAGGGGGCGATGGCTACACCTTC. It specifies CASSVAPGGDGYTF. The rearrangement uses TRBV9 and TRBJ1-2; 8 bases line up with TRBD1. The CDR3 is 14 residues long. V was clipped by 0 bases and J by 6 bases; unmatched bases: 4. Germline V gene data show CDR1 as SGDLS and CDR2 as YYNGEE.